Described below is a single T cell receptor beta chain sequence and its context. Its antigen is unknown. These data originate in a study of OX40 agonist ivuxolimab in advanced cancers. Study summary: The study treated patients with ivuxolimab, an agonistic anti-OX40 (CD134) antibody. Every 2 weeks, patients got intravenous ivuxolimab at one of six dose levels (0.01-10 mg/kg). General study results and limits: In the 0.1 to 3.0 mg/kg range, CD4+ and CD8+ blood T cells had expanded clonally by week 6. Expanded clones were, on average, more numerous in CD8+ T cells than in CD4+.

This table comes from immunoSEQ multiplex PCR, and its TCRdb copy is limited to in-frame clones, with some not included. The data hold tens of thousands of clones, with about 82% observed a single time. Trimming at V came to 3 bases and at J to 5 bases, leaving 34 bases not matched to a gene. The V gene's germline CDR1 is LNHDA and CDR2 SQIVND (reference sequence). The CDR3 length is 23 residues. The chain recombines TRBV19 with TRBJ2-7; 7 positions agree with TRBD2. Material: CD4+ or CD8+ T cells sorted from blood, obtained in a trial of the OX40 agonist ivuxolimab. The sequence was collected from an adult with an advanced solid tumor such as melanoma, head and neck, liver or kidney cancer. CDR3 DNA sequence: TGTGCCAGTAGTATGCCGGTGTGGTTGATGCGGGGGAATCAACGGGACCTCGGGGACGAGCAGTACGTC. Translating it yields CASSMPVWLMRGNQRDLGDEQYV.